This T cell receptor (beta chain) is drawn from a study of OX40 agonist ivuxolimab in advanced cancers. Generated by immunoSEQ multiplex PCR, the TCRdb table keeps only in-frame clones and is missing some. The table lists about 79,000 clones, 70% to 90% of them singletons. Whole-study results and caveats: Fewer expanded clones were found on average in CD4+ than in CD8+ T cells. No determination was made of the antigen specificity of the expanded peripheral T cells.

Autoimmune disease history or systemic immunosuppression disqualified patients. V gave up 5 bases and J gave up 8 bases, with 18 bases separating them. The CDR3 has 14 residues. Germline CDR1 and CDR2: SEHNR and FQNEAQ (reference sequence). Worth noting for this clone: Its antigen is not known.

The V call is TRBV7-9, the J call TRBJ1-2, with TRBD1 as a possible D gene (6 bases). The clonotype originates from an adult with an advanced solid tumor such as melanoma, head and neck, liver or kidney cancer. Sequencing used CD4+ or CD8+ T cells sorted from blood, obtained in a trial of the OX40 agonist ivuxolimab. The CDR3 DNA reads TGTGCCAGCAGCCTAACCACAGGGACTTACGGCTACACCTTC. As protein: CASSLTTGTYGYTF.